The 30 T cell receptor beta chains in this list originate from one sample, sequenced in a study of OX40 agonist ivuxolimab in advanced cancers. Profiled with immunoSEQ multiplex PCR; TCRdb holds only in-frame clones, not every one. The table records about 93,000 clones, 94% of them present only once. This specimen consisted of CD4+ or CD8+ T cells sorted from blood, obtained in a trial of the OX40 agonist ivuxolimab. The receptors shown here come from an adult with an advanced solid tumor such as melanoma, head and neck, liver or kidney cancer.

The CDR3 sequence: CASSSGLAGNEQFF. CDR3 bases: TGTGCCAGCAGCTCCGGACTAGCGGGGAATGAGCAGTTCTTC. This chain links TRBV5-6 with TRBJ2-1; 12 bases match TRBD2. Germline lookup yields CDR1 SGHDT and CDR2 YYEEEE. V gave up 3 bases and J gave up 7 bases; unmatched junction bases: 2. The CDR3 has 14 residues. The whole variable domain, remainder taken from reference TRBV5-6 and TRBJ2-1, is DAGVTQSPTHLIKTRGQQVTLRCSPKSGHDTVSWYQQALGQGPQFIFQYYEEEERQRGNFPDRFSGHQFPNYSSELNVNALLLGDSALYLCASSSGLAGNEQFFGPGTRLTVL.

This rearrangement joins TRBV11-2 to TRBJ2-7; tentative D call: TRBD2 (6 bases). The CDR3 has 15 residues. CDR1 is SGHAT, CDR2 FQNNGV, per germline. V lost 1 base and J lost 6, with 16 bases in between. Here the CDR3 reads CASSLGLGGVSEQYF. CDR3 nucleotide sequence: TGTGCCAGCAGCTTAGGTCTGGGAGGTGTCTCCGAGCAGTACTTC.

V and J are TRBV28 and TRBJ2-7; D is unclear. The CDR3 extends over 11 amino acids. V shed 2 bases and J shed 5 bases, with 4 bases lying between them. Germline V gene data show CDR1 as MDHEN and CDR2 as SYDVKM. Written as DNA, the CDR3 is TGTGCCAGCAGTTTAGGGGACGAGCAGTACTTC. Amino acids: CASSLGDEQYF.

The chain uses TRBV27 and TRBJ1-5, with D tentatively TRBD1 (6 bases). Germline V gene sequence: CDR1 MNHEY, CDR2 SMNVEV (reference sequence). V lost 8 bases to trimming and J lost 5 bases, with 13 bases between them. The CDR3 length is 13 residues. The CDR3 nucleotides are TGTGCCAGCTCTACAGGGTTCGATCAGCCCCAGCATTTT. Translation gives CASSTGFDQPQHF.

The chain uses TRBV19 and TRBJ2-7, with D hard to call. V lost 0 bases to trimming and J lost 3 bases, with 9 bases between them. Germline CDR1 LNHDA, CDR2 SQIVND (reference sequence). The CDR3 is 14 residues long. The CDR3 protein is CASSIDDPDYEQYF. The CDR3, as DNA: TGTGCCAGTAGTATAGACGACCCAGACTACGAGCAGTACTTC.

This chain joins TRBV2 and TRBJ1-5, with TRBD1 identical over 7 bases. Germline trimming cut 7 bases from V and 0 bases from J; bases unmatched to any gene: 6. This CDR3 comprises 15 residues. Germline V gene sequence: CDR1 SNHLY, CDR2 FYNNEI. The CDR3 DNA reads TGTGCCAGCAATGGGGGGACAGATAGCAATCAGCCCCAGCATTTT. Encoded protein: CASNGGTDSNQPQHF.

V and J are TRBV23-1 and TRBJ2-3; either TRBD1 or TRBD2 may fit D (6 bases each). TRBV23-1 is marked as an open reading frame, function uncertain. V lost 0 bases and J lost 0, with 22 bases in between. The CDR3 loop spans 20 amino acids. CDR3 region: CASSQSIADRECGSTDTQYF. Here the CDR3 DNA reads TGCGCCAGCAGTCAATCGATAGCGGACAGAGAATGTGGGAGCACAGATACGCAGTATTTT.

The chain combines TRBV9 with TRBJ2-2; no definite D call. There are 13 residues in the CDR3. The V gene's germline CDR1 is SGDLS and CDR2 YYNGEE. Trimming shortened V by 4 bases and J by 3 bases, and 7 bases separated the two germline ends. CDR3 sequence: CASSHLYTGELFF. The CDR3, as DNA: TGTGCCAGCAGCCACCTATACACCGGGGAGCTGTTTTTT.

Here the CDR3 reads CASSRRAPSYGYTF. For the CDR3, the DNA is TGTGCCAGCTCCCGCCGGGCCCCGAGCTATGGCTACACCTTC. The J gene is TRBJ1-2, the V gene TRBV6-5; D gene unclear. The CDR3 runs to 14 residues. V lost 8 bases to trimming and J lost 4 bases, with 17 bases between them. Germline V gene lookup returns CDR1 MNHEY and CDR2 SVGAGI.

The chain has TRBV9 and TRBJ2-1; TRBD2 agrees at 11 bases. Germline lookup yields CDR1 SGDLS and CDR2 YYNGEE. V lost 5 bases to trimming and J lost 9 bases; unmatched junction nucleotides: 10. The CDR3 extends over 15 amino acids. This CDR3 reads CASRATSGSSGEQFF. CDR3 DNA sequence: TGTGCCAGCAGGGCCACTAGCGGGAGTTCAGGTGAGCAGTTCTTC. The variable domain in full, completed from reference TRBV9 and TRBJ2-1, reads DSGVTQTPKHLITATGQRVTLRCSPRSGDLSVYWYQQSLDQGLQFLIQYYNGEERAKGNILERFSAQQFPDLHSELNLSSLELGDSALYFCASRATSGSSGEQFFGPGTRLTVL.

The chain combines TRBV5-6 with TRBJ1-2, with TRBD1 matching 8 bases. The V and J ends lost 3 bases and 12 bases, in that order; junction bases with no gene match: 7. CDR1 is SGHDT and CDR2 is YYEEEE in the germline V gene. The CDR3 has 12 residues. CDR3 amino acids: CASSSYRGGDTF. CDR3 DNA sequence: TGTGCCAGCAGCTCCTACAGGGGGGGAGACACCTTC.

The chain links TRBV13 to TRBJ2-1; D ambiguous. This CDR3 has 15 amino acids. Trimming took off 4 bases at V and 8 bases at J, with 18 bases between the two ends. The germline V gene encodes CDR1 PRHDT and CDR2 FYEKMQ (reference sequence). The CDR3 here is CASSSPSISRDEQFF. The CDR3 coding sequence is TGTGCCAGCAGCTCCCCTTCTATATCCCGCGATGAGCAGTTCTTC.

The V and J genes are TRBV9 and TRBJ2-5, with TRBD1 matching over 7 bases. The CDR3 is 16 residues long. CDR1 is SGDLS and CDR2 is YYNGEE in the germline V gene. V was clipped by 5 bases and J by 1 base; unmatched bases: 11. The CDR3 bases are TGTGCCAGCAGTTCCCAGGGGACAGACATCCAAGAGACCCAGTACTTC. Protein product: CASSSQGTDIQETQYF.

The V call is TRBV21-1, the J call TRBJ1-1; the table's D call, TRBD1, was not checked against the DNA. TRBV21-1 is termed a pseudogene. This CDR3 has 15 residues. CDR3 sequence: CASSKKSRDRGLAFF. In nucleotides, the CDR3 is TGTGCCAGCAGCAAAAAATCTAGGGACAGGGGGCTGGCTTTCTTT.

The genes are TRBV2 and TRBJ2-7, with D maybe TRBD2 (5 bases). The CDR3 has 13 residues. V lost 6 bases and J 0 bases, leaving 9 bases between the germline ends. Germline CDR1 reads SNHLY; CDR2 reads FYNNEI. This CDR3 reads CASRDLDSYEQYF. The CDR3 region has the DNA TGTGCCAGCAGGGACTTAGACTCCTACGAGCAGTACTTC.

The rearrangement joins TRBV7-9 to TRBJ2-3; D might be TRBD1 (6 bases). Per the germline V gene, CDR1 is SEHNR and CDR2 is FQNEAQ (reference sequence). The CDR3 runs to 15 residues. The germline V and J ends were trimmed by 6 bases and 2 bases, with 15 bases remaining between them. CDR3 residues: CASSTRTEPTDTQYF. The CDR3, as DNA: TGTGCCAGCAGTACCAGGACAGAACCCACAGATACGCAGTATTTT.

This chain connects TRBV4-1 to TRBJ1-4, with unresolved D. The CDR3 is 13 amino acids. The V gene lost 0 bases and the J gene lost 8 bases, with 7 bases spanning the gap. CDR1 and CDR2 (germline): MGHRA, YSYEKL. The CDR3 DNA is TGCGCCAGCAGCCAAGATGAAGCAGAAAAACTGTTTTTT. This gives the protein CASSQDEAEKLFF.

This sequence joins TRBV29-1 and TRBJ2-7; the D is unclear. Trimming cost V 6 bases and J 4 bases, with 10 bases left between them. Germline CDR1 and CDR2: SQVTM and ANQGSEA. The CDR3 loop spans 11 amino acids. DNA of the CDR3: TGCAGCGTCGAAAGGGAATACGAGCAGTACTTC. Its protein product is CSVEREYEQYF.

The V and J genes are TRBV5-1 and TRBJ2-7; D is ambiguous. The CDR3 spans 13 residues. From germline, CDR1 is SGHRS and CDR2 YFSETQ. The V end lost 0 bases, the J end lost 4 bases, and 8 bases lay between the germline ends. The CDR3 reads CASSLDTSYEQYF. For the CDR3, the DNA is TGCGCCAGCAGCTTGGATACGTCTTACGAGCAGTACTTC.

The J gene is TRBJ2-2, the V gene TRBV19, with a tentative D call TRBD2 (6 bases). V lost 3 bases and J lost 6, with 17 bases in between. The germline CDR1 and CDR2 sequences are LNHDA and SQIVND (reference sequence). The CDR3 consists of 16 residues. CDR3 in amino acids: CASSIPPRGGAGELFF. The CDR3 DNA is TGTGCCAGTAGTATCCCCCCCCGGGGAGGCGCCGGGGAGCTGTTTTTT.

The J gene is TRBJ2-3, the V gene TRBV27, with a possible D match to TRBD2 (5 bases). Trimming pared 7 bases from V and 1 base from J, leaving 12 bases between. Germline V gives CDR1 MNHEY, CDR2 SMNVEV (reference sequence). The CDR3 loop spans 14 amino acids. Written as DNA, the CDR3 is TGTGCCAGCAATGGAGTCGGGGGCACAGATACGCAGTATTTT. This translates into CASNGVGGTDTQYF.

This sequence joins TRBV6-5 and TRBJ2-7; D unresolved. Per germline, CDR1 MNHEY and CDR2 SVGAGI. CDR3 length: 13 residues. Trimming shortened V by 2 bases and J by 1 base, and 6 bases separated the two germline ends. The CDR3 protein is CASSYRASYEQYF. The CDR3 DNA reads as TGTGCCAGCAGTTACAGGGCTTCCTACGAGCAGTACTTC.

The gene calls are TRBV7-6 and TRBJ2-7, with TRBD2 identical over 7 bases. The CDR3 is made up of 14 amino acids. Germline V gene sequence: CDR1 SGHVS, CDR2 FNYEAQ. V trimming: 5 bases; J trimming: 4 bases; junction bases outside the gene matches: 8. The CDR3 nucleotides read TGTGCCAGCAGCGGACCCGGCGGGGGTTACGAGCAGTACTTC. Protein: CASSGPGGGYEQYF. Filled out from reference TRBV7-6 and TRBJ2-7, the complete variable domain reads GAGVSQSPRYKVTKRGQDVALRCDPISGHVSLYWYRQALGQGPEFLTYFNYEAQQDKSGLPNDRFSAERPEGSISTLTIQRTEQRDSAMYRCASSGPGGGYEQYFGPGTRLTVT.

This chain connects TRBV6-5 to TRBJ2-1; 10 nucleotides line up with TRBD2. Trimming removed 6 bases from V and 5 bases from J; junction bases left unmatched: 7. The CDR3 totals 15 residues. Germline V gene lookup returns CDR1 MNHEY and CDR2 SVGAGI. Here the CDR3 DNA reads TGTGCCAGCAGCAGGAGCGGGGGGGCCAACAATGAGCAGTTCTTC. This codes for CASSRSGGANNEQFF.

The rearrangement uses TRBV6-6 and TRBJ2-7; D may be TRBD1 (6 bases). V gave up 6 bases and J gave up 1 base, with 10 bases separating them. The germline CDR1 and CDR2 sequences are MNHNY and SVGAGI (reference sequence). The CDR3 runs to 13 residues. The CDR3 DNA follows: TGTGCCAGCAGCGAGACAGGTTCCTACGAGCAGTACTTC. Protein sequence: CASSETGSYEQYF.

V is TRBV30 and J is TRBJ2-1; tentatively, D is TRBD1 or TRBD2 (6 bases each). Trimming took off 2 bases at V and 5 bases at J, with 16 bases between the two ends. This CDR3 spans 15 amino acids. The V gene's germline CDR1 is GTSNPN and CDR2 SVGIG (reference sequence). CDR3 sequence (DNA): TGTGCCTGGAGTATCGTGGGGGGCAGGGACAATGAGCAGTTCTTC. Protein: CAWSIVGGRDNEQFF. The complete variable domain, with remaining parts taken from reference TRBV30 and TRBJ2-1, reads SQTIHQWPATLVQPVGSPLSLECTVEGTSNPNLYWYRQAAGRGLQLLFYSVGIGQISSEVPQNLSASRPQDRQFILSSKKLLLSDSGFYLCAWSIVGGRDNEQFFGPGTRLTVL.

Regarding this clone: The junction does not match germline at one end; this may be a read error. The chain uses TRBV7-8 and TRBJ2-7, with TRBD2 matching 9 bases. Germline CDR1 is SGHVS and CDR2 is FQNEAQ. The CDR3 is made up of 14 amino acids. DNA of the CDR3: TGTGCCAGCAGCCTAGCGGGGACGTACTACGAGCAGTACTTC. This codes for CASSLAGTYYEQYF.

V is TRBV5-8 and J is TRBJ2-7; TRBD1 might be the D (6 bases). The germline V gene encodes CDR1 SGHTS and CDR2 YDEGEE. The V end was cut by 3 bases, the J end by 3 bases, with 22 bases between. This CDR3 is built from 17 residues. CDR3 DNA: TGTGCCAGCAGCTCTGAATCGGACAGCTCCAAGGGCTACGAGCAGTACTTC. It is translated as CASSSESDSSKGYEQYF.

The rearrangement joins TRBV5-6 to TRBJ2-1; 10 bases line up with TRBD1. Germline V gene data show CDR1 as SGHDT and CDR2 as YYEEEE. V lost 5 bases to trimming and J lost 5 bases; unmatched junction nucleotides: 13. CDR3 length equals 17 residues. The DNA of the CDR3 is TGTGCCAGCAGTAATACCCGGGACAGGGGTTTGGACAATGAGCAGTTCTTC. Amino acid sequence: CASSNTRDRGLDNEQFF.

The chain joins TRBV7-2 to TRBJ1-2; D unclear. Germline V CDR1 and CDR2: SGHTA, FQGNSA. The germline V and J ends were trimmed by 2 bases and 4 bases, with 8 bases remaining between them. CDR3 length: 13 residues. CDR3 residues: CASSLFDTYGYTF. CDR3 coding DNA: TGTGCCAGCAGCTTATTCGACACCTATGGCTACACCTTC.